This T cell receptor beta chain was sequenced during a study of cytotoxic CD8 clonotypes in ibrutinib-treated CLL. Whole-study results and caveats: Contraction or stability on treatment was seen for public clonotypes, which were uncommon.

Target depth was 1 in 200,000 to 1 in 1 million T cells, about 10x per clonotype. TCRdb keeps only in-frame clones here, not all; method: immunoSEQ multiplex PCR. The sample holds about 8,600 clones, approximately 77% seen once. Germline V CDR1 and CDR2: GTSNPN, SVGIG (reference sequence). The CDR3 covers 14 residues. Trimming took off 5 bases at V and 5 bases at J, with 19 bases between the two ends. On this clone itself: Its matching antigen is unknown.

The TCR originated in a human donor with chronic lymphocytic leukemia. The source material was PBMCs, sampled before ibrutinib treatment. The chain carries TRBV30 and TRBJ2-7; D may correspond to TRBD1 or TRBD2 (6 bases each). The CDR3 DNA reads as TGTGCCTGGGTAGGGGGGACCCCCCTCCACGAGCAGTACTTC. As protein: CAWVGGTPLHEQYF.